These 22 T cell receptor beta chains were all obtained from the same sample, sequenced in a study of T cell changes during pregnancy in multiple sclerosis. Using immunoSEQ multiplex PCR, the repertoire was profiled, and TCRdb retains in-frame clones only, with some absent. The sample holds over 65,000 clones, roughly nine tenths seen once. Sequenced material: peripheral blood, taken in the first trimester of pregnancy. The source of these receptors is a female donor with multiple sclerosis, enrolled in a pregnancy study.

The CDR3 here is CASSLYSGGSYEQYF. The CDR3 DNA reads as TGTGCCAGCAGTTTATACAGTGGGGGGTCCTACGAGCAGTACTTC. The chain recombines TRBV27 with TRBJ2-7; the D gene is possibly TRBD2 (6 bases). CDR3 length equals 15 residues. The ends were cut back, 1 base at V and 1 base at J, with 11 bases in the middle. Germline V gene lookup returns CDR1 MNHEY and CDR2 SMNVEV (reference sequence).

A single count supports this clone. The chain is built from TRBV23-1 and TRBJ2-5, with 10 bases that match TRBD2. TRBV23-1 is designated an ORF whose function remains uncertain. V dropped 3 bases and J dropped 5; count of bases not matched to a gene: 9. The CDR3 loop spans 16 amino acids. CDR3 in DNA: TGCGCCAGCAGTCACAGCGGGAGGGCCTTGTCGGAGACCCAGTACTTC. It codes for CASSHSGRALSETQYF.

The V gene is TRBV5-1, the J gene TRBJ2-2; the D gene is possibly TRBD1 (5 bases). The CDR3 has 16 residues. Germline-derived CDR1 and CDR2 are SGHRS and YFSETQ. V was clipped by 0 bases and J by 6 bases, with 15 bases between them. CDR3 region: CASSLVLGPAAGELFF. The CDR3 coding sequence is TGCGCCAGCAGCTTGGTTCTGGGGCCGGCGGCCGGGGAGCTGTTTTTT.

DNA of the CDR3: TGTGCCAGCAGTTCCTCTCTCGCGGACCCGGGGGAGACCCAGTACTTC. Residues: CASSSSLADPGETQYF. The chain links TRBV2 to TRBJ2-5; D perhaps matches TRBD2 (5 bases). The CDR3 has 16 amino acids. V was trimmed by 5 bases and J by 5 bases, leaving 21 bases between them. Germline loops: CDR1 SNHLY, CDR2 FYNNEI.

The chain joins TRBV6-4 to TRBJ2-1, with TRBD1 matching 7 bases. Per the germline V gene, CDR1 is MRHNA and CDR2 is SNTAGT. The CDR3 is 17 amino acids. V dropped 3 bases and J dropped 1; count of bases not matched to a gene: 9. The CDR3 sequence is CASSEQTGKLSYNEQFF. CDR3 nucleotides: TGTGCCAGCAGTGAGCAGACAGGGAAGTTGTCCTACAATGAGCAGTTCTTC.

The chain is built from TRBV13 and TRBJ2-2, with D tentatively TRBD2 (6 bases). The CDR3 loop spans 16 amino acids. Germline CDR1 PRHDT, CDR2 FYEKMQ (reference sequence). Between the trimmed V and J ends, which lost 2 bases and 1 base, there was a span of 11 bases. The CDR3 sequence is CASSLLAEGNTGELFF. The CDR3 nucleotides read TGTGCCAGCAGCTTATTGGCGGAGGGGAACACCGGGGAGCTGTTTTTT. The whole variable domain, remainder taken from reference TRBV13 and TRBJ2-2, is AAGVIQSPRHLIKEKRETATLKCYPIPRHDTVYWYQQGPGQDPQFLISFYEKMQSDKGSIPDRFSAQQFSDYHSELNMSSLELGDSALYFCASSLLAEGNTGELFFGEGSRLTVL.

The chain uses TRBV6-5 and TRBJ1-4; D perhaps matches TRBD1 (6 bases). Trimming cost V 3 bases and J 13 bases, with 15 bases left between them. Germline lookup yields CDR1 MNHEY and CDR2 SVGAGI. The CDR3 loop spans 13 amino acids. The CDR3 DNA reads TGTGCCAGCAGTTATATAAGGGGGAGTGGACTGTTTTTT. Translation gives CASSYIRGSGLFF.

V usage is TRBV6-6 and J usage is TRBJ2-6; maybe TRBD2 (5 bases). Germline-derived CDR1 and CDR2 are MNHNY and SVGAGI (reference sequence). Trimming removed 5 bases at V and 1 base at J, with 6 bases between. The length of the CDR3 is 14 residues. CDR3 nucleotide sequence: TGTGCCAGCAGTCTAGCTTCTGGGGCCAACGTCCTGACTTTC. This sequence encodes CASSLASGANVLTF.

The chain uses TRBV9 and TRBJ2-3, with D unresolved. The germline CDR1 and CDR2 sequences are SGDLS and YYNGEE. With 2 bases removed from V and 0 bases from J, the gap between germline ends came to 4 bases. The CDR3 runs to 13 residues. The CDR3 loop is CASSVVSTDTQYF. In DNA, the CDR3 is TGTGCCAGCAGCGTCGTTAGCACAGATACGCAGTATTTT.

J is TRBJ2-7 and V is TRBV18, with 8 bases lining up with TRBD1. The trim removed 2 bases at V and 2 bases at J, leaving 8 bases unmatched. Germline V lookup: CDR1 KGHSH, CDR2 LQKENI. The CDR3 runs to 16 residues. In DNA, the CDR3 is TGTGCCAGCTCACCAACGACAGGGGTGGCCACCTACGAGCAGTACTTC. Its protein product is CASSPTTGVATYEQYF.

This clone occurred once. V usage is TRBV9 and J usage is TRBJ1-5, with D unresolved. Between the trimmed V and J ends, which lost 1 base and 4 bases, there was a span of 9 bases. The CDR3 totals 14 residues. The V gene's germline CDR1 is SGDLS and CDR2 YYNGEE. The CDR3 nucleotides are TGTGCCAGCAGCGTATCTTCGGGGAATCAGCCCCAGCATTTT. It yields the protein CASSVSSGNQPQHF.

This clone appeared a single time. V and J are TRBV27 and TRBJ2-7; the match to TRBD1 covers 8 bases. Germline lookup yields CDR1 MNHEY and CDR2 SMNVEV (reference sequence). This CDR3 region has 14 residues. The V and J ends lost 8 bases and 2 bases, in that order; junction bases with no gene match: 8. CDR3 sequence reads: CASPNRGKAYEQYF. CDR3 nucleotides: TGTGCCAGCCCAAACAGGGGGAAAGCCTACGAGCAGTACTTC.

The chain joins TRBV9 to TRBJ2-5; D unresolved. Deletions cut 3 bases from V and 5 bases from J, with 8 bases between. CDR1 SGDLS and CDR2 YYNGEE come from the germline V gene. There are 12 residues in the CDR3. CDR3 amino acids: CASSGSSETQYF. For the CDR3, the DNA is TGTGCCAGCAGCGGCAGTAGCGAGACCCAGTACTTC.

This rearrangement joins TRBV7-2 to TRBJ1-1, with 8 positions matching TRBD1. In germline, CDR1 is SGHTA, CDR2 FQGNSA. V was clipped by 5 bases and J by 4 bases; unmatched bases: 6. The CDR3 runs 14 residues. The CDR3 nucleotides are TGTGCCAGCAGCCGCGGACAGGGTGTCACTGAAGCTTTCTTT. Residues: CASSRGQGVTEAFF.

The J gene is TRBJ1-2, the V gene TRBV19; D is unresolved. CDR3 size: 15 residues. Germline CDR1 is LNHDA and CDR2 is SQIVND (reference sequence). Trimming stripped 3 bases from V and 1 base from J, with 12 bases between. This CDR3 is CASSIWYEDNYGYTF. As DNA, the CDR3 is TGTGCCAGTAGTATTTGGTACGAGGATAACTATGGCTACACCTTC.

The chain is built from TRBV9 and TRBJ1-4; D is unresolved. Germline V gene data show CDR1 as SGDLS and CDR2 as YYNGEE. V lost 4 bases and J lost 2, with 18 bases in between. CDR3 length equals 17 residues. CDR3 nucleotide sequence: TGTGCCAGCAGCACCCGAGGAGGATCTTTTACTAATGAAAAACTGTTTTTT. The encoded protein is CASSTRGGSFTNEKLFF.

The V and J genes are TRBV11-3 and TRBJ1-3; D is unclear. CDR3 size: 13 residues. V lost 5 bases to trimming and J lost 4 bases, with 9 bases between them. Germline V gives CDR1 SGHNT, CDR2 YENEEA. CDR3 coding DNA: TGTGCCAGCAGCCCGCAGGCGGGAAACACCATATATTTT. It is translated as CASSPQAGNTIYF.

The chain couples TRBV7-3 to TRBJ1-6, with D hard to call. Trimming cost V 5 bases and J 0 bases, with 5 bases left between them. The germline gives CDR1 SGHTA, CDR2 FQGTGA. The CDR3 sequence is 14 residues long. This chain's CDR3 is CASSLSSYNSPLHF. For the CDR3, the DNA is TGTGCCAGCAGCCTTAGCTCCTATAATTCACCCCTCCACTTT.

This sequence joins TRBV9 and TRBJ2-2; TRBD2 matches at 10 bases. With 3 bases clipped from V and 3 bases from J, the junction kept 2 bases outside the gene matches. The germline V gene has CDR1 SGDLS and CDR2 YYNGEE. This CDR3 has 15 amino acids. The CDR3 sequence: CASSESGRDTGELFF. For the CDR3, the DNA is TGTGCCAGCAGCGAGAGCGGGAGGGACACCGGGGAGCTGTTTTTT.

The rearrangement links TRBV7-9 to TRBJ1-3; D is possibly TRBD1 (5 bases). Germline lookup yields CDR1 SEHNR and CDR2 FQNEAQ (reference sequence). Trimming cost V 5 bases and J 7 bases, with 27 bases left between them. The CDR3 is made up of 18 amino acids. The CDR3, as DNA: TGTGCCAGCAGCCCCCAGTCCCCGGGACTCGATAGTCGTAACACCATATATTTT. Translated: CASSPQSPGLDSRNTIYF.

The CDR3 loop reads CASSLGQGIYEQYF. CDR3 DNA: TGCGCCAGCAGCTTGGGACAGGGGATCTACGAGCAGTACTTC. J is TRBJ2-7 and V is TRBV5-1; 8 bases map to TRBD1. This CDR3 has 14 residues. The V segment lost 0 bases and the J segment 3 bases; nucleotides outside the gene matches: 2. Germline CDR1 reads SGHRS; CDR2 reads YFSETQ.

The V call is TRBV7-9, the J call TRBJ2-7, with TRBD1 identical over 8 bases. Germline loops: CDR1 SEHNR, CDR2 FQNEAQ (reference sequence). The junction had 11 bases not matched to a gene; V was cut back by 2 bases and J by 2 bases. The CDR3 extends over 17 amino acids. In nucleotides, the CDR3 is TGTGCCAGCAGCTTAACCATCGCGGGCAGGGGGCCCTACGAGCAGTACTTC. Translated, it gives CASSLTIAGRGPYEQYF. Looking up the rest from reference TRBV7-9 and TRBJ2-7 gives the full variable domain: DTGVSQNPRHKITKRGQNVTFRCDPISEHNRLYWYRQTLGQGPEFLTYFQNEAQLEKSRLLSDRFSAERPKGSFSTLEIQRTEQGDSAMYLCASSLTIAGRGPYEQYFGPGTRLTVT.